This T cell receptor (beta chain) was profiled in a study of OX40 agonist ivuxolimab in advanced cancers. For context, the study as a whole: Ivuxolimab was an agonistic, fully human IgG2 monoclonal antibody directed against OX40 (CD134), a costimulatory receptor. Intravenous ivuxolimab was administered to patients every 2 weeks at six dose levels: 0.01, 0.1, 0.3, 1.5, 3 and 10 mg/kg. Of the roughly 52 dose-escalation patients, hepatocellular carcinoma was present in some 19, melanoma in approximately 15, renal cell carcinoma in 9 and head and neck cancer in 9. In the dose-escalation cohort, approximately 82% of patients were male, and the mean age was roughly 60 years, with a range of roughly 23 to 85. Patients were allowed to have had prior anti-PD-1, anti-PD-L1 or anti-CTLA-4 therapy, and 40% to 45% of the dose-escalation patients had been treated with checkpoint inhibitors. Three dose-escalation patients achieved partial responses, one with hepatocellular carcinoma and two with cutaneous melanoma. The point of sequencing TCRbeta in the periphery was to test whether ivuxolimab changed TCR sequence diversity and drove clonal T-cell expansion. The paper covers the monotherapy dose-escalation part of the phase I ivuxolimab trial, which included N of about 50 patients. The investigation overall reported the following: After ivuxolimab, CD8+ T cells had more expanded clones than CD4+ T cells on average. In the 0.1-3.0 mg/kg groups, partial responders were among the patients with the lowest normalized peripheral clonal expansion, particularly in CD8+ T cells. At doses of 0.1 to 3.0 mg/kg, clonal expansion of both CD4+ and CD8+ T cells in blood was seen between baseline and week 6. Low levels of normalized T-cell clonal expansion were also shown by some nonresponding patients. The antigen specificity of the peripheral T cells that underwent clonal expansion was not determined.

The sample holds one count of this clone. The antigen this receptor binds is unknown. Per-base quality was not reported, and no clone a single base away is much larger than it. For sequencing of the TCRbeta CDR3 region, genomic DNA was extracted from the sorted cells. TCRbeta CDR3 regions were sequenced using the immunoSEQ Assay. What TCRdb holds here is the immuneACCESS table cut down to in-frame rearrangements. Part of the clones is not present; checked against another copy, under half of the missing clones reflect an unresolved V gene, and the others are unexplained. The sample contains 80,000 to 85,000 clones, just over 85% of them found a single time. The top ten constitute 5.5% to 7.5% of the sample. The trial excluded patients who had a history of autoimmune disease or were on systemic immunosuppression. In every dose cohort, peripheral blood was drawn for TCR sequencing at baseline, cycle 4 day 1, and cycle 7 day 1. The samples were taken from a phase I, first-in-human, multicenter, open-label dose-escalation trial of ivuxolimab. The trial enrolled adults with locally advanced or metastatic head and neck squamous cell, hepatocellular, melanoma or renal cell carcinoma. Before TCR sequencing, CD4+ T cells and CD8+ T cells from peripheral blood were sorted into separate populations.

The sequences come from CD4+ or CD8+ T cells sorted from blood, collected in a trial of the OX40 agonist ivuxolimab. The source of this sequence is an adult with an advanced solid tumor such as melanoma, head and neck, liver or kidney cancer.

The CDR3 reads as follows: CASSPGTGTGNTIYF. DNA sequence: TGTGCCAGCTCACCGGGGACAGGAACTGGAAACACCATATATTTT. Recombination connected TRBV18 to TRBJ1-3, and TRBD1 matches 8 of the central bases. CDR1 and CDR2 are drawn from the germline V gene: KGHSH, LQKENI. Trimming leaves V shorter by 3 bases and J shorter by 2 bases, with the junction holding 3 bases beyond the gene matches. There are 15 amino acids in the CDR3, from cysteine to phenylalanine inclusive. The entry retains the CDR3 DNA only, 45 bases that are in frame from base 1. Reference TRBV18 and TRBJ1-3 proteins supply the regions before and after the CDR3; the full variable domain is: NAGVMQNPRHLVRRRGQEARLRCSPMKGHSHVYWYRQLPEEGLKFMVYLQKENIIDESGMPKERFSAEFPKEGPSILRIQQVVRGDSAAYFCASSPGTGTGNTIYFGEGSWLTVV.